In its sample, the clone carrying this TCR beta chain was seen once. This sample stems from a study of shared clonotypes between healthy human individuals. Study at large: CD4 naive and CD4 memory each took three plates per donor, while CD8 naive took two and CD8 memory one.

Method: immunoSEQ multiplex PCR; TCRdb's copy keeps in-frame clones and lacks some. The sample carries roughly 2.1 million clones, 93% recorded once. Naive CD8 cells lacked CD45RO, underwent positive selection for CCR7 and left out terminally differentiated effector memory CD45RA+ cells. The sequence was collected from a man between 18 and 29 years old in good health. Some clones in this sample may be carry-over from other donors' samples. The sample was naive CD8+ T cells from PBMCs.

The CDR3 nucleotides are TGCGCCAGCAGCTTAAGACAGGAGCTGAACACTGAAGCTTTCTTT. The encoded protein is CASSLRQELNTEAFF. The rearrangement joins TRBV5-1 to TRBJ1-1; D perhaps matches TRBD1 (6 bases). Germline V gives CDR1 SGHRS, CDR2 YFSETQ. The CDR3 length is 15 residues. Trimming cost V 2 bases and J 0 bases, with 11 bases left between them.